This T cell receptor (beta chain) stems from a study of cytotoxic CD8 clonotypes in ibrutinib-treated CLL. Across the study: After a median of almost 70 months, roughly 15 patients stayed remitted and about 12 progressed; responses had been partial in some 25 and complete in 2. On average, more than 90,000 productive rearrangements and just over 250,000 productive templates per sample.

TCR beta library input comprised roughly 2.2 micrograms of genomic DNA from cryopreserved PBMCs. On this clone itself: Its target is unknown.

Points from the study as a whole: Age-matched healthy donor levels were exceeded by baseline clonality, which tracked circulating CD8+ T-cell counts.

The repertoire was sequenced with immunoSEQ multiplex PCR; TCRdb's copy has only in-frame clones and lacks some. Of 25,000 to 30,000 clones in the sample, approximately 85% were seen once. The V gene lost 4 bases and the J gene lost 1 base, with 7 bases spanning the gap. The germline V gene has CDR1 SQVTM and CDR2 ANQGSEA. The CDR3 consists of 12 residues. The input for sequencing was PBMCs, taken after 24 months of ibrutinib treatment. The rearrangement links TRBV29-1 to TRBJ2-5, with a weak D call TRBD2 (5 bases). This TCR came from a human donor with chronic lymphocytic leukemia. The CDR3 loop reads CSVAGSQETQYF. CDR3 DNA sequence: TGCAGCGTTGCGGGATCCCAAGAGACCCAGTACTTC.